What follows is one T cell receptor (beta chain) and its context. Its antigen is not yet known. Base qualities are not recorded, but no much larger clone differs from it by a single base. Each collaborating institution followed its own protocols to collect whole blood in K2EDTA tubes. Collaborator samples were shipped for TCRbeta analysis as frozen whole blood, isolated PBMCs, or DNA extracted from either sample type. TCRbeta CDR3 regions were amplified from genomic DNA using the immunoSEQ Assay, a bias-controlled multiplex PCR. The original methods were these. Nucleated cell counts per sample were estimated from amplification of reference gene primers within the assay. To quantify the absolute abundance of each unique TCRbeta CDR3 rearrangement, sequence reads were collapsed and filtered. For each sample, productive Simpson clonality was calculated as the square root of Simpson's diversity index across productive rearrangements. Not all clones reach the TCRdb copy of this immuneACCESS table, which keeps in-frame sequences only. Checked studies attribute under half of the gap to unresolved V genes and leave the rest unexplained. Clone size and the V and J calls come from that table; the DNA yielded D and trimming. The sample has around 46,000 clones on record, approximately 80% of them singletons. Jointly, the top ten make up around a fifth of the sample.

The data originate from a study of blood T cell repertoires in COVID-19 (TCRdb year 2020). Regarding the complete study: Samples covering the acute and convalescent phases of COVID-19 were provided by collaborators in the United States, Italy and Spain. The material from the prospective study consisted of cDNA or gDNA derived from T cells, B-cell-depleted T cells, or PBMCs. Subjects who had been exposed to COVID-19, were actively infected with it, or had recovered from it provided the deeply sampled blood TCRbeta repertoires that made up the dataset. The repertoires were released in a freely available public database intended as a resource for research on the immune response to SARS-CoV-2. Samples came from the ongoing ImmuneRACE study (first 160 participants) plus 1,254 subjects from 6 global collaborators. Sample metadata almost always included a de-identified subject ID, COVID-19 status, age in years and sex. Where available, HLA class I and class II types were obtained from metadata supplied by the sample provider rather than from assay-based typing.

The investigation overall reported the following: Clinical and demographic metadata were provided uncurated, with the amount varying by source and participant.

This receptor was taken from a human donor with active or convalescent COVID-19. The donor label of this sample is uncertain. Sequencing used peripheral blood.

This receptor carries the CDR3 CASTSGTSGRGEETQYF. The DNA reads TGTGCCAGCACCTCCGGGACTAGCGGGAGAGGCGAAGAGACCCAGTACTTC. The sequence is built from TRBV5-8 and TRBJ2-5, and TRBD2 matches 14 of the central bases. The germline V gene sets CDR1 to SGHTS and CDR2 to YDEGEE. The CDR3 sequence holds 17 residues, the cysteine and phenylalanine included. Just CDR3 DNA is preserved here, 51 bases in frame from base 1. From V the trimming removes 6 bases and from J it removes 3 bases, while the gene matches leave 10 bases of the junction unaccounted for.